One sample yielded the 22 T cell receptor beta chains listed below, sequenced in a study of blood T cell repertoires in COVID-19. TCRdb's copy holds only in-frame clones and misses some; the assay was immunoSEQ multiplex PCR. The sample consists of 200,000 to 300,000 clones, around 86% of them appearing once. The sample consisted of PBMCs or T cells enriched from blood (not recorded which). All receptors derive from a man between 40 and 49 years old who had recovered from COVID-19.

The V and J genes are TRBV6-5 and TRBJ1-3; D perhaps matches TRBD1 (6 bases). CDR1 is MNHEY, CDR2 SVGAGI, per germline. The CDR3 runs to 15 residues. V lost 6 bases and J 3 bases, leaving 15 bases between the germline ends. The CDR3 nucleotides read TGTGCCAGCAGCTGGAAAGGGGGTGATGGAAACACCATATATTTT. This codes for CASSWKGGDGNTIYF.

V usage is TRBV15 and J usage is TRBJ1-3; maybe TRBD1 (5 bases). Deletions cut 0 bases from V and 2 bases from J, with 8 bases between. The CDR3 sequence is 15 residues long. The germline V gene encodes CDR1 LNHNV and CDR2 YYDKDF (reference sequence). The CDR3 bases are TGTGCCACCAGCAGAGACAGGGTGGCTGGAAACACCATATATTTT. Protein: CATSRDRVAGNTIYF.

The chain links TRBV28 to TRBJ2-1; D is possibly TRBD2 (5 bases). Trimming left V 4 bases short and J 0 bases short, with 16 bases between. The CDR3 spans 17 residues. Germline lookup yields CDR1 MDHEN and CDR2 SYDVKM. The CDR3: CASSSYRDPSSYNEQFF. CDR3 sequence (DNA): TGTGCCAGCAGTTCTTACCGGGATCCGAGCTCCTACAATGAGCAGTTCTTC.

The genes are TRBV7-9 and TRBJ1-1; TRBD1 might be the D (5 bases). V was clipped by 4 bases and J by 7 bases, with 16 bases between them. Germline loops: CDR1 SEHNR, CDR2 FQNEAQ (reference sequence). This CDR3 is built from 14 residues. DNA of the CDR3: TGTGCCAGCAGCTCCCCGCGTCCTACAGGTGAAGCTTTCTTT. Its protein product is CASSSPRPTGEAFF.

The V and J genes are TRBV29-1 and TRBJ2-1, with D possibly matching TRBD2 (5 bases). The length of the CDR3 is 11 residues. Per germline, CDR1 SQVTM and CDR2 ANQGSEA. The V and J ends lost 5 bases and 5 bases respectively, with 7 bases between them. CDR3 sequence: CSVTRNNEQFF. The CDR3 DNA reads TGCAGCGTTACTAGGAACAATGAGCAGTTCTTC.

The rearrangement joins TRBV5-4 to TRBJ2-7, with 9 bases fitting TRBD1. The ends lost 3 bases at V and 2 bases at J; junction bases unmatched: 6. CDR1 SGHNT and CDR2 YYREEE come from the germline V gene (reference sequence). The CDR3 loop spans 15 amino acids. CDR3 sequence reads: CASSSPGQGTYEQYF. The CDR3, as DNA: TGTGCCAGCAGCTCGCCGGGACAGGGTACCTACGAGCAGTACTTC.

As regards this clone: Germline is not matched at one junction end, which may reflect a read error. This chain joins TRBV29-1 and TRBJ1-1; unclear D gene. CDR1 is SQVTM, CDR2 ANQGSEA, per germline. This CDR3 has 10 residues. The CDR3: CSVVGTFQTF. The CDR3 bases are TGCAGCGTTGTGGGCACGTTCCAAACCTTT.

The chain couples TRBV5-1 to TRBJ1-1; 8 bases agree with TRBD1. Germline-derived CDR1 and CDR2 are SGHRS and YFSETQ. This CDR3 has 14 residues. Trimming removed 7 bases from V and 4 bases from J; junction bases left unmatched: 9. The CDR3 nucleotides read TGCGCCAGCTCTCAGGGGGCGGAGGGCACTGAAGCTTTCTTT. As protein: CASSQGAEGTEAFF.

V is TRBV5-1 and J is TRBJ2-7; D unresolved. Trimming took 0 bases from V and 1 from J, leaving 14 bases between them. Germline loops: CDR1 SGHRS, CDR2 YFSETQ. This CDR3 is 16 amino acids long. The CDR3 region is CASSLAETLPSYEQYF. The CDR3 nucleotides are TGCGCCAGCAGCTTGGCGGAAACACTACCTTCCTACGAGCAGTACTTC.

This clone was seen only once. This chain links TRBV7-2 with TRBJ2-7; TRBD1 is a possible D gene (6 bases). CDR1 SGHTA and CDR2 FQGNSA come from the germline V gene. The CDR3 is 15 residues long. Trimming shortened V by 5 bases and J by 7 bases, and 21 bases separated the two germline ends. CDR3 nucleotide sequence: TGTGCCAGCAGCCTTAGACAGGACGGAAGGGGGGAGCAGTACTTC. It translates to CASSLRQDGRGEQYF.

V usage is TRBV19 and J usage is TRBJ2-7; 8 nucleotides line up with TRBD1. V was clipped by 4 bases and J by 3 bases; unmatched bases: 8. This CDR3 is built from 15 residues. CDR1 is LNHDA and CDR2 is SQIVND in the germline V gene (reference sequence). The CDR3 reads CASSTLTGDLYEQYF. DNA for the CDR3: TGTGCCAGTAGTACCCTGACAGGGGATCTCTACGAGCAGTACTTC.

This chain connects TRBV24-1 to TRBJ2-1, with D maybe TRBD2 (6 bases). Germline assignment: CDR1 KGHDR and CDR2 SFDVKD. The CDR3 is 19 residues long. Trimming took off 5 bases at V and 8 bases at J, with 30 bases between the two ends. The CDR3 here is CATSGPVTFGTSNGDEQFF. DNA for the CDR3: TGTGCCACCAGTGGGCCCGTGACATTTGGGACTTCCAATGGGGATGAGCAGTTCTTC.

The chain recombines TRBV3-1 (or the pseudogene TRBV3-2) with TRBJ2-5; tentatively, D is TRBD1 (6 bases). The CDR3 totals 15 residues. In germline, CDR1 is LGHDT, CDR2 YNNKEL (reference sequence). The V and J ends lost 0 bases and 1 base respectively, with 9 bases between them. The CDR3 region has the DNA TGTGCCAGCAGCCAAGAGGGACACTTCCAAGAGACCCAGTACTTC. Amino acid sequence: CASSQEGHFQETQYF.

This chain joins TRBV5-8 and TRBJ2-1, with 11 nucleotides matching TRBD2. Germline V gene data show CDR1 as SGHTS and CDR2 as YDEGEE. J lost 10 bases, V lost 2 bases, and 11 bases had no gene match. The CDR3 runs 16 residues. CDR3 sequence reads: CASSFPGTSGGREQFF. The CDR3 nucleotides read TGTGCCAGCAGCTTCCCCGGGACTAGCGGAGGGCGGGAGCAGTTCTTC.

The chain joins TRBV27 to TRBJ1-2, with D maybe TRBD1 (6 bases). V was clipped by 3 bases and J by 8 bases, with 13 bases between them. Germline CDR1 is MNHEY and CDR2 is SMNVEV (reference sequence). The CDR3 has 13 amino acids. The CDR3 sequence is CASSFEGQGGYTF. In nucleotides, the CDR3 is TGTGCCAGCAGTTTTGAGGGGCAGGGGGGCTACACCTTC.

The chain uses TRBV11-3 and TRBJ2-1; the D gene is possibly TRBD2 (5 bases). The V gene's germline CDR1 is SGHNT and CDR2 YENEEA. The CDR3 extends over 16 amino acids. The germline V and J ends were trimmed by 1 base and 0 bases, with 10 bases remaining between them. The CDR3 region has the DNA TGTGCCAGCAGCTTAGGACTACGGAGCTCCTACAATGAGCAGTTCTTC. Translated, it gives CASSLGLRSSYNEQFF.

This rearrangement joins TRBV5-1 to TRBJ2-5, with TRBD1 matching over 7 bases. The CDR3 length is 15 residues. V lost 7 bases, J lost 4 bases, and 13 bases stayed unmatched. Germline values: CDR1 SGHRS, CDR2 YFSETQ. The CDR3 spells CASSRQGGNGETQYF. The CDR3 bases are TGCGCCAGCTCACGACAGGGCGGTAATGGAGAGACCCAGTACTTC.

V is TRBV3-1 (or the pseudogene TRBV3-2) and J is TRBJ1-4, with unresolved D. Trimming removed 0 bases at V and 1 base at J, with 6 bases between. Germline lookup yields CDR1 LGHDT and CDR2 YNNKEL (reference sequence). The CDR3 consists of 15 residues. CDR3 DNA: TGTGCCAGCAGCCAAGAAACCGGAACTAATGAAAAACTGTTTTTT. Its translation is CASSQETGTNEKLFF.

This chain connects TRBV7-9 to TRBJ2-7, with 8 bases lining up with TRBD1. The CDR3 covers 13 residues. V lost 4 bases, J lost 6 bases, and 5 bases stayed unmatched. Per the germline V gene, CDR1 is SEHNR and CDR2 is FQNEAQ (reference sequence). DNA of the CDR3: TGTGCCAGCAGCTCCCAGGGGGCTGGCGAGCAGTACTTC. Translation: CASSSQGAGEQYF.

The chain couples TRBV6-5 to TRBJ2-7, with 9 bases aligning to TRBD1. J was trimmed by 2 bases and V by 5 bases; bases with no gene match: 4. From germline, CDR1 is MNHEY and CDR2 SVGAGI. This CDR3 contains 14 residues. This chain's CDR3 is CASSTDRGAYEQYF. The CDR3 DNA reads as TGTGCCAGCAGTACCGACAGGGGGGCCTACGAGCAGTACTTC.

V gene TRBV5-1 combines with J gene TRBJ2-7; a possible D gene is TRBD2 (6 bases). V gave up 0 bases and J gave up 3 bases, with 10 bases separating them. Looked up from germline, CDR1 is SGHRS and CDR2 is YFSETQ. The CDR3 runs 14 residues. The CDR3 DNA sequence: TGCGCCAGCAGCTTGGGGGAGGTCAGCTACGAGCAGTACTTC. Protein sequence: CASSLGEVSYEQYF.

This chain joins TRBV7-2 and TRBJ2-3; 11 nucleotides agree with TRBD2. Germline values: CDR1 SGHTA, CDR2 FQGNSA. This CDR3 contains 16 residues. Trimming cost V 2 bases and J 5 bases; bases outside gene matches: 6. The CDR3 DNA follows: TGTGCCAGCAGCTTAATAGCGGGGGGGGAAGGAGATACGCAGTATTTT. Its protein product is CASSLIAGGEGDTQYF. The whole variable domain, filled in from reference TRBV7-2 and TRBJ2-3, reads GAGVSQSPSNKVTEKGKDVELRCDPISGHTALYWYRQSLGQGLEFLIYFQGNSAPDKSGLPSDRFSAERTGGSVSTLTIQRTQQEDSAVYLCASSLIAGGEGDTQYFGPGTRLTVL.